This T cell receptor (beta chain) originates from a study of T cell responses to AZD1222 COVID-19 vaccine. Study-level results: In the spike-specific TCR repertoire, nearly half reportedly target unmutated variant regions. The donor cohort was predominantly white British with a female majority, and clonal diversity may have been underestimated.

Worth noting for this clone: The antigen remains unidentified.

Assay: immunoSEQ multiplex PCR; the TCRdb copy retains only in-frame clones and omits some. Of around 190,000 clones listed, 88% are singletons. The TCR originated in an adult who received the AZD1222 COVID-19 vaccine. This specimen was peripheral blood, taken 28 days after the second AZD1222 dose.

CDR3 sequence reads: CASSDRRSGSSYEQYF. The CDR3, as DNA: TGTGCCAGCAGTGACCGTCGCTCCGGGAGCTCCTACGAGCAGTACTTC. The chain couples TRBV6-1 to TRBJ2-7; a weak D match, TRBD2 (6 bases). Germline CDR1 MNHNS, CDR2 SASEGT. The CDR3 length is 16 residues. The germline V and J ends were trimmed by 3 bases and 0 bases, with 15 bases remaining between them.